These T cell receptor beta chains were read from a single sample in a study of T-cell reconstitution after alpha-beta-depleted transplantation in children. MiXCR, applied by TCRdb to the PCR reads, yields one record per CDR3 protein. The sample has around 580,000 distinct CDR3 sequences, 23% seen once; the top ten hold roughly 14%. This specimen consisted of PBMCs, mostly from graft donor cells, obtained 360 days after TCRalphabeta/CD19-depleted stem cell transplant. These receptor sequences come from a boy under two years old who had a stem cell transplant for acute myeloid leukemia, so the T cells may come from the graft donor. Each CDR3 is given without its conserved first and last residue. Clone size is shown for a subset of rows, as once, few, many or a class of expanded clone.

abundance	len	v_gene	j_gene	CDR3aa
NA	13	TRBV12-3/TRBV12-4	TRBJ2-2	ASLPGAGAMGELF
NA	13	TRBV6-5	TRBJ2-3	ASSYGAASTDTQY
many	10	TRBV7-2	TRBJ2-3	ASSSQSDTQY
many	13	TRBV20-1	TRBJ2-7	SARDWGGGSYEQY
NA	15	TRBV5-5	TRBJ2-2	ASSSPSGGSNTGELF
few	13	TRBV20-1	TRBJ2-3	SAPTGREVTDTQY
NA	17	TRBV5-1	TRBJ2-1	ASSTEGLAGGPGSNEQF
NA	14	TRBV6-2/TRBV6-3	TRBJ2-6	ASSYGAISGANVLT
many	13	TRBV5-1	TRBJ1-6	ASSLVDGAQSPLH
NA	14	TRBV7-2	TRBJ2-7	ASSLAGTGGSYEQY
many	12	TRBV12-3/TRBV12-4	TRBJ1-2	ASSFRSGQGGYT
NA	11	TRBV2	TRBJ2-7	ASSRITGGEQY
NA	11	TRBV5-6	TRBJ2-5	ARSLGTEETQY